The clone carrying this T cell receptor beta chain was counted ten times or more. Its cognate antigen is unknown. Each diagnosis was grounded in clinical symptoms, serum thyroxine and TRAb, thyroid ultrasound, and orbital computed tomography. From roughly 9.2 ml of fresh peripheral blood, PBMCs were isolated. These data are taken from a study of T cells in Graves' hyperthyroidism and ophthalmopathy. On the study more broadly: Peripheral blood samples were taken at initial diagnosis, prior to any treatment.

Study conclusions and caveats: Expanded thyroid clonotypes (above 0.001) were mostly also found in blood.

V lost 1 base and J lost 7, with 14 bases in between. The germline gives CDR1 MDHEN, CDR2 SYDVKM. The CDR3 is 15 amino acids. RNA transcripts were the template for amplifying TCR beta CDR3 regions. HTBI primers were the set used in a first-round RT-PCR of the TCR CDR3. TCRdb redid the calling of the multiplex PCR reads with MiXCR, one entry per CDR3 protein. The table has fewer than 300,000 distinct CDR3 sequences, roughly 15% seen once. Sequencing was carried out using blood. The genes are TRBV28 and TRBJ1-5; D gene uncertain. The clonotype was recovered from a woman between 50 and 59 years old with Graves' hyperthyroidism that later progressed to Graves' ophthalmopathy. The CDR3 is CASSLSSRARQPQHF. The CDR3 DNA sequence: TGTGCCAGCAGTTTATCGTCGAGGGCGCGACAGCCCCAGCATTTT.